Listed here are 12 T cell receptor beta chains from one sample, sequenced in a study of T cell responses to AZD1222 COVID-19 vaccine. Profiling relied on immunoSEQ multiplex PCR, and the TCRdb table lists in-frame clones only, not all of them. The table has 85,000 to 90,000 clones, more than 70% seen once. The sample consisted of peripheral blood, taken on day 0 of AZD1222 vaccination. The receptors stem from an adult in good health.

The rearrangement links TRBV6-5 to TRBJ1-3; no definite D call. Germline V gene data show CDR1 as MNHEY and CDR2 as SVGAGI. V lost 2 bases, J lost 2 bases, and 10 bases lay in between. The CDR3 covers 15 residues. In nucleotides, the CDR3 is TGTGCCAGCAGTTACGCACTTGGCACTGGAAACACCATATATTTT. It encodes CASSYALGTGNTIYF.

The chain is built from TRBV27 and TRBJ2-3, with D maybe TRBD2 (6 bases). Germline loops: CDR1 MNHEY, CDR2 SMNVEV (reference sequence). V was cut by 1 base and J by 4 bases, with 9 bases left in between. This CDR3 has 14 residues. The CDR3 here is CASSLWRGSDTQYF. CDR3 sequence (DNA): TGTGCCAGCAGTTTATGGCGGGGATCAGATACGCAGTATTTT.

The chain couples TRBV3-1 (or the pseudogene TRBV3-2) to TRBJ2-3; TRBD2 might be the D (6 bases). The CDR3 length is 15 residues. The germline V gene has CDR1 LGHDT and CDR2 YNNKEL (reference sequence). V was clipped by 0 bases and J by 1 base, with 8 bases between them. The CDR3 here is CASSQDWRGTDTQYF. CDR3 DNA sequence: TGTGCCAGCAGCCAAGACTGGAGGGGCACAGATACGCAGTATTTT.

The J gene is TRBJ2-5, the V gene TRBV7-2, with TRBD2 identical over 8 bases. CDR3 length: 14 residues. V was clipped by 5 bases and J by 7 bases; unmatched bases: 9. The germline V gene has CDR1 SGHTA and CDR2 FQGNSA. The CDR3 bases are TGTGCCAGCAGCCCCTCCGGAGCGGGGGCGACCCAGTACTTC. It is translated as CASSPSGAGATQYF.

This clone was found once. This chain uses TRBV11-2 with TRBJ1-2, with no clear D. The germline CDR1 and CDR2 sequences are SGHAT and FQNNGV. This CDR3 is built from 14 residues. V shed 6 bases and J shed 7 bases, with 18 bases lying between them. The CDR3, as DNA: TGTGCCAGCAGTACAAACCAGGACCGCTCTGGCTACACCTTC. Translating it yields CASSTNQDRSGYTF.

The chain joins TRBV5-4 to TRBJ1-2, with TRBD1 matching 7 bases. CDR3 length: 15 amino acids. Per germline, CDR1 SGHNT and CDR2 YYREEE (reference sequence). The V and J ends lost 0 bases and 1 base, in that order; junction bases with no gene match: 3. In DNA form, the CDR3 reads TGTGCCAGCAGCTTGGCTAACAGGGGTAACTATGGCTACACCTTC. Protein product: CASSLANRGNYGYTF.

V usage is TRBV4-1 and J usage is TRBJ2-3, with D uncertain. The germline V and J ends were trimmed by 1 base and 8 bases, with 13 bases remaining between them. This CDR3 is built from 14 residues. CDR1 and CDR2 from the germline V gene are MGHRA and YSYEKL. The CDR3 region is CASSQADPLGTQYF. CDR3 bases: TGCGCCAGCAGCCAAGCGGACCCCCTGGGTACGCAGTATTTT.

The chain recombines TRBV6-5 with TRBJ1-1; no clear D. Germline assignment: CDR1 MNHEY and CDR2 SVGAGI. The V and J ends lost 3 bases and 5 bases respectively, with 10 bases between them. CDR3 length equals 13 residues. Here the CDR3 DNA reads TGTGCCAGCAGTTATATCCGCGGGACTGAAGCTTTCTTT. Amino acids: CASSYIRGTEAFF.

The chain recombines TRBV10-1 with TRBJ1-1; TRBD1 aligns across 7 bases. This CDR3 region has 15 residues. Germline V gene sequence: CDR1 WNHNN, CDR2 SYGVQD (reference sequence). V shed 2 bases, J shed 1 base, and the junction held 4 bases outside the gene matches. This chain's CDR3 is CASSEHGQENTEAFF. The CDR3 coding sequence is TGCGCCAGCAGTGAGCATGGACAGGAGAACACTGAAGCTTTCTTT.

The table lists this clone with a few counts. J is TRBJ2-7 and V is TRBV5-4, with a possible D match to TRBD1 (6 bases). This CDR3 is 15 amino acids long. Germline-derived CDR1 and CDR2 are SGHNT and YYREEE (reference sequence). Deletions cut 4 bases from V and 2 bases from J, with 16 bases between. The DNA for the CDR3 is TGTGCCAGCAGCATCGAACAGGGCTACACCTACGAGCAGTACTTC. This gives the protein CASSIEQGYTYEQYF.

This chain connects TRBV18 to TRBJ2-7, with D possibly TRBD2 on 6 matching bases. Germline CDR1 KGHSH, CDR2 LQKENI. V was pared by 6 bases and J by 4 bases, with 19 bases between. There are 15 residues in the CDR3. For the CDR3, the DNA is TGTGCCAGCTCTTTCGGGACTCGGCTCTCATACGAGCAGTACTTC. This sequence encodes CASSFGTRLSYEQYF.

The V and J genes are TRBV28 and TRBJ1-5, with D perhaps TRBD1 (5 bases). Trimming stripped 5 bases from V and 5 bases from J, with 25 bases between. This CDR3 has 18 residues. The germline V gene has CDR1 MDHEN and CDR2 SYDVKM. CDR3 nucleotide sequence: TGTGCCAGCAGTCCATCCCCCGGGTTGGGGGGTGTTGATCAGCCCCAGCATTTT. Encoded protein: CASSPSPGLGGVDQPQHF.